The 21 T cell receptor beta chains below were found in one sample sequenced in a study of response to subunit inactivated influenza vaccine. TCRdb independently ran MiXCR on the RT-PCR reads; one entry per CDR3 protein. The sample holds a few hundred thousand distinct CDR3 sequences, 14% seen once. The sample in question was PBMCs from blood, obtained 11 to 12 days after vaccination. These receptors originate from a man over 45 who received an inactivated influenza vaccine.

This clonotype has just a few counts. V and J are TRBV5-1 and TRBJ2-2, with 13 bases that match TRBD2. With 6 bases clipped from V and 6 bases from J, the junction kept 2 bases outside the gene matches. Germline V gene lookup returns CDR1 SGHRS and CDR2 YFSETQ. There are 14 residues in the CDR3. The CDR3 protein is CASTGTSGAGELFF. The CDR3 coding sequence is TGCGCCAGCACCGGGACTAGCGGGGCCGGGGAGCTGTTTTTT.

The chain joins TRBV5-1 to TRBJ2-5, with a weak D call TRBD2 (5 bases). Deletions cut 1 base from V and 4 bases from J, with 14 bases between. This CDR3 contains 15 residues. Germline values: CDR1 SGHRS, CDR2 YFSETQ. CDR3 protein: CASSLTGPRGETQYF. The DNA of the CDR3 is TGCGCCAGCAGCTTGACCGGGCCCCGGGGAGAGACCCAGTACTTC.

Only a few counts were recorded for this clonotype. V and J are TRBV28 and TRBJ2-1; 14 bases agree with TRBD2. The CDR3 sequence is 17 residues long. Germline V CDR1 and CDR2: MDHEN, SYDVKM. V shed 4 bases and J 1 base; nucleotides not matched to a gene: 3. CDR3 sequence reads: CASSSGTSGRSYNEQFF. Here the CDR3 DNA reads TGTGCCAGCAGTTCCGGGACTAGCGGGAGATCCTACAATGAGCAGTTCTTC. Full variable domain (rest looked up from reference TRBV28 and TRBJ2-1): DVKVTQSSRYLVKRTGEKVFLECVQDMDHENMFWYRQDPGLGLRLIYFSYDVKMKEKGDIPEGYSVSREKKERFSLILESASTNQTSMYLCASSSGTSGRSYNEQFFGPGTRLTVL.

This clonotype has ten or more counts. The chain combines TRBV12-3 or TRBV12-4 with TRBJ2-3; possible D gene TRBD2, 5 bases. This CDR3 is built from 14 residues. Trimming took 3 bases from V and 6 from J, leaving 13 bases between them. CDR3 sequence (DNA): TGTGCCAGCAGTTTCGTCCTAGCTGTGGATACGCAGTATTTT. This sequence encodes CASSFVLAVDTQYF.

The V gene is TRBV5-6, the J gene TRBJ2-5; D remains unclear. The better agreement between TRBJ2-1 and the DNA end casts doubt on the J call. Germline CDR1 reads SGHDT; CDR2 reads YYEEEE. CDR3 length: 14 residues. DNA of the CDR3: TGTGCCAGCAGCCCCGACGGGTACCAAGAGACCCAGTTCTTC. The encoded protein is CASSPDGYQETQFF.

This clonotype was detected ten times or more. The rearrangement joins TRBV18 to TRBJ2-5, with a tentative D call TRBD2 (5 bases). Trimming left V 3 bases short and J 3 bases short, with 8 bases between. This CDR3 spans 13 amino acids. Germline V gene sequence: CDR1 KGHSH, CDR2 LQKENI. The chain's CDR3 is CASSPRGEETQYF. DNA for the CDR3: TGTGCCAGCTCACCTCGGGGTGAAGAGACCCAGTACTTC.

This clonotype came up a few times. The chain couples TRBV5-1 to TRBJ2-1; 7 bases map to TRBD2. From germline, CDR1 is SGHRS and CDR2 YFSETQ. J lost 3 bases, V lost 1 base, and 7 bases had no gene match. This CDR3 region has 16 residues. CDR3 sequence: CASSLLAGDFYNEQFF. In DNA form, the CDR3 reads TGCGCCAGCAGCTTGTTGGCGGGGGATTTCTACAATGAGCAGTTCTTC. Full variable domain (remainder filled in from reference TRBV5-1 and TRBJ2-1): KAGVTQTPRYLIKTRGQQVTLSCSPISGHRSVSWYQQTPGQGLQFLFEYFSETQRNKGNFPGRFSGRQFSNSRSEMNVSTLELGDSALYLCASSLLAGDFYNEQFFGPGTRLTVL.

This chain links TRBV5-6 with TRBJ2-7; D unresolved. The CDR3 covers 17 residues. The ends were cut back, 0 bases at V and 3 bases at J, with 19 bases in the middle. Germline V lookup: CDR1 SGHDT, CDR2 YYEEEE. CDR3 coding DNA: TGTGCCAGCAGCTTGGAGGGATGGTCGGCGGAAGGCTACGAGCAGTACTTC. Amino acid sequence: CASSLEGWSAEGYEQYF.

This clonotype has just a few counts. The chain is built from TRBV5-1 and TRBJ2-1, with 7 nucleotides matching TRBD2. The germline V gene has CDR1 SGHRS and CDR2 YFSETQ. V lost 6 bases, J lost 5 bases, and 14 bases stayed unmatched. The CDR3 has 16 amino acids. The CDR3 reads CASTQRAGRSNNEQFF. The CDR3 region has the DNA TGCGCCAGCACCCAGCGAGCGGGGCGGTCCAACAATGAGCAGTTCTTC.

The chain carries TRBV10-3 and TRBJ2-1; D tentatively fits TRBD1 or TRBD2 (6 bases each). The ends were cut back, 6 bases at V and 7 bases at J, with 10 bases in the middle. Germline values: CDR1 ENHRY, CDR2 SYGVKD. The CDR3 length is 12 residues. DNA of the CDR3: TGTGCCATCAGGGAGGGGGGAAATGAGCAGTTCTTC. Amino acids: CAIREGGNEQFF.

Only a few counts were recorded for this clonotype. This CDR3 is CASSSHDRMASYEQYF. CDR3 nucleotide sequence: TGTGCCAGCAGCTCCCACGACAGGATGGCATCCTACGAGCAGTACTTC. The chain is built from TRBV7-9 and TRBJ2-7, with D maybe TRBD1 (6 bases). Trimming pared 4 bases from V and 1 base from J, leaving 17 bases between. Germline V gene data show CDR1 as SEHNR and CDR2 as FQNEAQ (reference sequence). The CDR3 extends over 16 amino acids.

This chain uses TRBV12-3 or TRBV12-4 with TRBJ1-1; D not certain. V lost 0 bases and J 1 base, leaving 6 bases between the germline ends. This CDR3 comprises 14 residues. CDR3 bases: TGTGCCAGCAGTTTAGCAGGGTGGAACACTGAAGCTTTCTTT. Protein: CASSLAGWNTEAFF.

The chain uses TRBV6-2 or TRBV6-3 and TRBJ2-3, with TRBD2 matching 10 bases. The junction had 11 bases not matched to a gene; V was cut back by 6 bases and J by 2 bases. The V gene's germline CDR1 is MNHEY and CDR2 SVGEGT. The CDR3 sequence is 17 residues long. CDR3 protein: CASRRPPGLANTDTQYF. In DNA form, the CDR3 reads TGTGCCAGCAGGCGACCGCCGGGACTAGCGAACACAGATACGCAGTATTTT.

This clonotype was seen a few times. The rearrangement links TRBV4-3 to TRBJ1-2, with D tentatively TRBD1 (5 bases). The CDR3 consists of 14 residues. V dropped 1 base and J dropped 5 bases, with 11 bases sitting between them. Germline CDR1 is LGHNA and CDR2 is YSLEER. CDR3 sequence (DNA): TGCGCCAGCAGCCAAGGAAACGGGGGATATGGCTACACCTTC. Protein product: CASSQGNGGYGYTF.

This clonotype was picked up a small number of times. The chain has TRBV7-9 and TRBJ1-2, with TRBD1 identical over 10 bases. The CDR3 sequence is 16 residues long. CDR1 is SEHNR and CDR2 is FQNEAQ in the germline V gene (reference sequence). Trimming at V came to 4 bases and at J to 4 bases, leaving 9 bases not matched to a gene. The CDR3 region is CASSSQTGGATYGYTF. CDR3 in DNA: TGTGCCAGCAGCTCCCAGACAGGGGGCGCTACCTATGGCTACACCTTC. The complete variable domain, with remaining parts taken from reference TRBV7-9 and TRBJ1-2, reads DTGVSQNPRHKITKRGQNVTFRCDPISEHNRLYWYRQTLGQGPEFLTYFQNEAQLEKSRLLSDRFSAERPKGSFSTLEIQRTEQGDSAMYLCASSSQTGGATYGYTFGSGTRLTVV.

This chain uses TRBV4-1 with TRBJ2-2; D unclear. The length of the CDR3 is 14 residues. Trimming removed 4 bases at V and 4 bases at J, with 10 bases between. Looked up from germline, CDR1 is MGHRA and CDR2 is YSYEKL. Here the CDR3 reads CASSPRPTTGELFF. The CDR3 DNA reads TGCGCCAGCAGCCCCAGACCAACCACCGGGGAGCTGTTTTTT.

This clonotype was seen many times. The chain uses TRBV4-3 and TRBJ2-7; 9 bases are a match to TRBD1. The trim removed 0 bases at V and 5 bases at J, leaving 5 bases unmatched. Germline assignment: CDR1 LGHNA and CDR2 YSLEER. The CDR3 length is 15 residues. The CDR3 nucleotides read TGCGCCAGCAGCCAAGAGGACAGGGGTATTAACGAGCAGTACTTC. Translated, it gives CASSQEDRGINEQYF.

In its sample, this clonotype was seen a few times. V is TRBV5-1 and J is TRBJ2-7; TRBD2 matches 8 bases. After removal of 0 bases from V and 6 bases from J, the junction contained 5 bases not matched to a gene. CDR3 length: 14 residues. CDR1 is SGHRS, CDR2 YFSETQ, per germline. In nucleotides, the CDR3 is TGCGCCAGCAGCTTGGCAAGCGGGAGCGGCGAGCAGTACTTC. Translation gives CASSLASGSGEQYF.

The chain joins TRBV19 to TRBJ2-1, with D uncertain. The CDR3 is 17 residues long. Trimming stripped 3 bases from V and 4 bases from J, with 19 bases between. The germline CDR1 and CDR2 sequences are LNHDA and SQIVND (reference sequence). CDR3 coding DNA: TGTGCCAGTAGTATCAGCCCGCCTTCATTTAAATACAATGAGCAGTTCTTC. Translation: CASSISPPSFKYNEQFF.

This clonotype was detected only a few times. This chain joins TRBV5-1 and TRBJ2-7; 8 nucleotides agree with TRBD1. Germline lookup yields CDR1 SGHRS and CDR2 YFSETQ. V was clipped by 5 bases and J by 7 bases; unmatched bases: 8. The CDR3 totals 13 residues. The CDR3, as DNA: TGCGCCAGCAGTATCGGGACAGGCGAAGAGCAGTACTTC. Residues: CASSIGTGEEQYF.

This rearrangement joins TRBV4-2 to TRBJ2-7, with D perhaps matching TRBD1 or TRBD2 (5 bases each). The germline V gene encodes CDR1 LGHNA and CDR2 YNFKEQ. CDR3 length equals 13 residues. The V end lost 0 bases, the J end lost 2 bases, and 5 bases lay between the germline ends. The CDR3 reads CASSQEGAYEQYF. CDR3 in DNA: TGTGCCAGCAGCCAAGAGGGGGCCTACGAGCAGTACTTC.